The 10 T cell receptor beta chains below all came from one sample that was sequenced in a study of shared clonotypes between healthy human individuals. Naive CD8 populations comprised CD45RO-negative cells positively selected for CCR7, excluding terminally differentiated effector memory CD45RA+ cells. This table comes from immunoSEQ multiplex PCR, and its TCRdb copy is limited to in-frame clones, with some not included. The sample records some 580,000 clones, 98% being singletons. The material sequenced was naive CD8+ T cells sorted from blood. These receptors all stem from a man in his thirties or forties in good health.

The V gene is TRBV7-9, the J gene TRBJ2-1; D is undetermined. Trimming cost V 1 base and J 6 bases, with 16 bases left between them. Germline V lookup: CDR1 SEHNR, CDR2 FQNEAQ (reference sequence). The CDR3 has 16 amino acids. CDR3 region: CASSLVDSVVPNEQFF. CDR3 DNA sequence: TGTGCCAGCAGCTTAGTCGACTCCGTAGTCCCCAATGAGCAGTTCTTC.

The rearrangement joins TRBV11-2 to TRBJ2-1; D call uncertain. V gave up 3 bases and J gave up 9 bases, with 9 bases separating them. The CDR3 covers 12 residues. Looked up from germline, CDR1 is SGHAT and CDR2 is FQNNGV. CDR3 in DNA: TGTGCCAGCAGCTTTTACGTGGGTGAGCAGTTCTTC. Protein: CASSFYVGEQFF.

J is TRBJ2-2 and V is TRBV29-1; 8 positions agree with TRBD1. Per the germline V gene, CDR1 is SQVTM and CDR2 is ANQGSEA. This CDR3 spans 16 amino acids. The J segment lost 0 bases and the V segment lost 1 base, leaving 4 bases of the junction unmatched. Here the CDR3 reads CSVEVVQGANTGELFF. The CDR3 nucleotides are TGCAGCGTTGAAGTTGTACAGGGGGCGAACACCGGGGAGCTGTTTTTT.

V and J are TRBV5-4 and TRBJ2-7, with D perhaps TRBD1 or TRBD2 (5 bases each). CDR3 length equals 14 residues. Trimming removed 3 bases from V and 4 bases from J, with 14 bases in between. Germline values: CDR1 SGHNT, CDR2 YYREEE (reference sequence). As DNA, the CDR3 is TGTGCCAGCAGCTCCCTGGGTGGGGGATACGAGCAGTACTTC. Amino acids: CASSSLGGGYEQYF. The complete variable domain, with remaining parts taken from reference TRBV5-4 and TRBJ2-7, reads ETGVTQSPTHLIKTRGQQVTLRCSSQSGHNTVSWYQQALGQGPQFIFQYYREEENGRGNFPPRFSGLQFPNYSSELNVNALELDDSALYLCASSSLGGGYEQYFGPGTRLTVT.

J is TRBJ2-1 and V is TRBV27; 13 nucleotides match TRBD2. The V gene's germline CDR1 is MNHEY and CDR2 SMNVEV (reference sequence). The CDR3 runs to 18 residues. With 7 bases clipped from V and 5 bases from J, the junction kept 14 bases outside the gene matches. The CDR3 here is CASIPWTSGSPSDNEQFF. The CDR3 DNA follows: TGTGCCAGCATTCCCTGGACTAGCGGGAGCCCTTCTGACAATGAGCAGTTCTTC.

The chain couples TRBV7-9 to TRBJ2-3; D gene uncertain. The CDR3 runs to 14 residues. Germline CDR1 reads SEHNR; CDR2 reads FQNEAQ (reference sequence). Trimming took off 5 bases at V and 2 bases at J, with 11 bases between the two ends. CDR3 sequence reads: CASSLVDPTDTQYF. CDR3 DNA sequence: TGTGCCAGCAGCCTGGTCGACCCCACAGATACGCAGTATTTT.

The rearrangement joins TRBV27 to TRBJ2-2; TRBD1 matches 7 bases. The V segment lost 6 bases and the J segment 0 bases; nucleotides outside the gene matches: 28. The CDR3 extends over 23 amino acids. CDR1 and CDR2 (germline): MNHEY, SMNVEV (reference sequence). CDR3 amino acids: CASSGYTVTPTGKLSANTGELFF. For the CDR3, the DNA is TGTGCCAGCAGCGGCTACACCGTAACCCCGACAGGGAAATTATCGGCGAACACCGGGGAGCTGTTTTTT.

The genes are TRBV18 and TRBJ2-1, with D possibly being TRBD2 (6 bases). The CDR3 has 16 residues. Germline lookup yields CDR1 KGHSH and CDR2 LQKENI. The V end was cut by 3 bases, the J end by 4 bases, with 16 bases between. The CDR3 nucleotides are TGTGCCAGCTCACCCGTTTCGGGAGAGGGGTACAATGAGCAGTTCTTC. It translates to CASSPVSGEGYNEQFF. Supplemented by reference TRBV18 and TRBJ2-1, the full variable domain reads NAGVMQNPRHLVRRRGQEARLRCSPMKGHSHVYWYRQLPEEGLKFMVYLQKENIIDESGMPKERFSAEFPKEGPSILRIQQVVRGDSAAYFCASSPVSGEGYNEQFFGPGTRLTVL.

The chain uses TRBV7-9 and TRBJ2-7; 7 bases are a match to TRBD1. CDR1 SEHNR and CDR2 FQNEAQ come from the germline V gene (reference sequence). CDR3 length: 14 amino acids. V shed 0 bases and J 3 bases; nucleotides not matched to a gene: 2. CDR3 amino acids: CASSLARQGYEQYF. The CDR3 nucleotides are TGTGCCAGCAGCTTAGCCAGACAGGGCTACGAGCAGTACTTC.

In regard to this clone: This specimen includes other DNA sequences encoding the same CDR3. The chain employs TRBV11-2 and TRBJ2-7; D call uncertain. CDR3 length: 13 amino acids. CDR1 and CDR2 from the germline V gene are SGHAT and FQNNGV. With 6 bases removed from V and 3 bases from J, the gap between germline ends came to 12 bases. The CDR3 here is CASSPALRYEQYF. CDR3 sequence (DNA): TGTGCCAGCAGTCCAGCATTACGCTACGAGCAGTACTTC. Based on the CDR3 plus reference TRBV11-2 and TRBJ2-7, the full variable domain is EAGVAQSPRYKIIEKRQSVAFWCNPISGHATLYWYQQILGQGPKLLIQFQNNGVVDDSQLPKDRFSAERLKGVDSTLKIQPAKLEDSAVYLCASSPALRYEQYFGPGTRLTVT.